This T cell receptor (beta chain) was recorded in a study of blood T cell repertoires in COVID-19. On the study more broadly: Samples of COVID-19 (acute and convalescent) were obtained from the United States, Italy and Spain. PBMCs, B-cell-depleted T cells, or T cells were the source of the cDNA or gDNA that made up the material.

In the original processing: Amplification from reference gene primers served as the basis for estimated nucleated cell counts. The repertoire was sequenced with immunoSEQ multiplex PCR; TCRdb's copy has only in-frame clones and lacks some. D and trimming come from the DNA, and the V and J calls and clone size come from that table. The repertoire has roughly 160,000 clones, approximately 81% of them found once; the top ten carry roughly 1%. Germline V CDR1 and CDR2: MNHEY, SMNVEV (reference sequence). The CDR3 has 15 residues. Trimming took 4 bases from V and 3 from J, leaving 15 bases between them. The sequencing sample was made of peripheral blood. V is TRBV27 and J is TRBJ1-2, with D tentatively TRBD1 (6 bases). The TCR comes from a man in his forties with acute or convalescent COVID-19. The CDR3 DNA reads as TGTGCCAGCAGTTCGGACGGTGGACAGTACTATGGCTACACCTTC. It specifies CASSSDGGQYYGYTF.